The TCR beta chain under discussion was sequenced for a study of metastatic and nonmetastatic thyroid tumors. Findings and limits, study-wide: Benign nodules were reported to have significantly lower TCR beta diversity than malignant thyroid tumors, in blood and tumor.

Nobody among the patients had been given any treatment before thyroid surgery. With MiXCR, TCRdb reprocessed the PCR reads. The sample carries about 50,000 clones, about 4.2% recorded once. Concerning this clone: Its matching antigen is unknown. An end of the junction differs from the germline gene, which may be a read error.

Germline values: CDR1 MDHEN, CDR2 SYDVKM. CDR3 size: 14 residues. Input material: blood. The origin of this receptor is a female donor with papillary thyroid cancer or a benign thyroid nodule (not recorded which). Some clones in this sample may be carry-over from other donors' samples. The chain combines TRBV28 with TRBJ1-1; D is unclear. Here the CDR3 reads CTSSRSGSRTEAFF. The CDR3 DNA sequence: TGTACCAGCAGCCGATCGGGGTCCCGAACTGAAGCTTTCTTT.